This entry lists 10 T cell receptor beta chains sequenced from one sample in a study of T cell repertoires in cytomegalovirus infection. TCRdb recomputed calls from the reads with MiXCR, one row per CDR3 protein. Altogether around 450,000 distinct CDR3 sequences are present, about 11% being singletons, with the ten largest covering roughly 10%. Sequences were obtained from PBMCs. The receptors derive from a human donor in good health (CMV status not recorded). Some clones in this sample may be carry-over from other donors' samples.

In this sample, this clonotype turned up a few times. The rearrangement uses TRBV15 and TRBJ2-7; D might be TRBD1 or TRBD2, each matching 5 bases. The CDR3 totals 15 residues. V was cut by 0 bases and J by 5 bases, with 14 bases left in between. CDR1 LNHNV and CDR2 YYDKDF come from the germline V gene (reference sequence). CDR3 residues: CATSRDSTRENEQYF. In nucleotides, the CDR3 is TGTGCCACCAGCAGAGATTCCACCAGGGAGAACGAGCAGTACTTC.

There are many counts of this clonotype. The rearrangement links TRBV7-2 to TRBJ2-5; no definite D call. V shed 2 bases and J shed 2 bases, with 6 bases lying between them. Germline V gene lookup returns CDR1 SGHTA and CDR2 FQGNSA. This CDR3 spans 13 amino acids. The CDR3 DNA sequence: TGTGCCAGCAGCTTAAGTTTTCAAGAGACCCAGTACTTC. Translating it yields CASSLSFQETQYF.

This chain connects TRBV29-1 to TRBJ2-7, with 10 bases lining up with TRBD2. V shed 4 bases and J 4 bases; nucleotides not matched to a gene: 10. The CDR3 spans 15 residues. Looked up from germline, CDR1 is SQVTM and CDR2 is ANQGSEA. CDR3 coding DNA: TGCAGCGTTGTGGGATCCGGGACTAGCGCATACGAGCAGTACTTC. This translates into CSVVGSGTSAYEQYF.

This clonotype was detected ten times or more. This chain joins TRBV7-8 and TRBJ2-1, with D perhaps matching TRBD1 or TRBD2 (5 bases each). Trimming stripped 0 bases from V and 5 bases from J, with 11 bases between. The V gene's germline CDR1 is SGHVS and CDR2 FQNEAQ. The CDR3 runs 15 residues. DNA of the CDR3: TGTGCCAGCAGCTTAGCACCGGGACGAAACAATGAGCAGTTCTTC. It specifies CASSLAPGRNNEQFF.

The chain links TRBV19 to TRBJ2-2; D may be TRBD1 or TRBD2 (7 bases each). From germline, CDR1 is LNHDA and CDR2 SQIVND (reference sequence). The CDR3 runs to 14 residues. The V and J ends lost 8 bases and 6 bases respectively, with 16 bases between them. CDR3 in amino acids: CASCWAGGAGELFF. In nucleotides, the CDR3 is TGTGCCAGTTGCTGGGCAGGGGGGGCCGGGGAGCTGTTTTTT.

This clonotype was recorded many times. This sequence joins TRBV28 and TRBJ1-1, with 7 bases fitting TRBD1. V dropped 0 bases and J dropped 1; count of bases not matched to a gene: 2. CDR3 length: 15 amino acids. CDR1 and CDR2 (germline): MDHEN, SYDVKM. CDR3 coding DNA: TGTGCCAGCAGTTTATGGGGGACAGCGAACACTGAAGCTTTCTTT. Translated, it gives CASSLWGTANTEAFF.

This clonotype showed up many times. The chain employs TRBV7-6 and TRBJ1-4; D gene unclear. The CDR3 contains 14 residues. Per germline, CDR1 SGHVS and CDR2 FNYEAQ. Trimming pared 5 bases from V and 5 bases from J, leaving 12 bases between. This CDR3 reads CASSHSAGNEKLFF. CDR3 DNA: TGTGCCAGCAGCCACTCAGCCGGGAATGAAAAACTGTTTTTT.

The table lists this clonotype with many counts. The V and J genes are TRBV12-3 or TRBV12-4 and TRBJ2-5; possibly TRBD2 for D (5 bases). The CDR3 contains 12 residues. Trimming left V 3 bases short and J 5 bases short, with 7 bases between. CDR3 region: CASSFTGETQYF. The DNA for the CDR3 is TGTGCCAGCAGTTTCACGGGGGAGACCCAGTACTTC.

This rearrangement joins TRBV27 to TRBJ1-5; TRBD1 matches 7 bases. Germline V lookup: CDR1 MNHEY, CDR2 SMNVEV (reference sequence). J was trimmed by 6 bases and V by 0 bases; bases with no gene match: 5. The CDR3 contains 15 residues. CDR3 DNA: TGTGCCAGCAGTTTATCGGCAGGGGGAGTTCAGCCCCAGCATTTT. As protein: CASSLSAGGVQPQHF.

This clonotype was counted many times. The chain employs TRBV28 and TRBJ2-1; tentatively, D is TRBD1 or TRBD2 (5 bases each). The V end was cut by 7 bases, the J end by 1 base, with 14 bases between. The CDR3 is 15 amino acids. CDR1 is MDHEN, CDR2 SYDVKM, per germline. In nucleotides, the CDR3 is TGTGCCAGCACCCCACCCGGGGCATCCTACAATGAGCAGTTCTTC. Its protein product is CASTPPGASYNEQFF.